The T cell receptor beta chain under discussion was sequenced for a study of T cells after yellow fever vaccination. As for the study in general: Preparing low-cell-number fractions relied on SMART-Seq v4 Ultra Low Input.

The germline V gene has CDR1 MGHDK and CDR2 SYGVNS. The V segment lost 4 bases and the J segment 7 bases; nucleotides outside the gene matches: 5. The CDR3 has 14 amino acids. TCRdb re-called the 5' RACE reads through MiXCR, storing one row per CDR3 protein. This table holds about 300,000 distinct CDR3 sequences, 7.5% to 9.5% found once. This specimen consisted of CD4+ T cells sorted from PBMCs, obtained 5 days after the yellow fever booster vaccination. J is TRBJ2-5 and V is TRBV25-1; 11 positions agree with TRBD2. This receptor was obtained from a man in his late teens or twenties who received the YFV17D yellow fever vaccine. CDR3 region: CASSVAGGPGTQYF. The CDR3, as DNA: TGTGCCAGCAGTGTAGCGGGGGGGCCTGGGACCCAGTACTTC.